The 4 T cell receptor beta chains reported below all come from one sample, sequenced in a study of T cell changes during pregnancy in multiple sclerosis. Data came from immunoSEQ multiplex PCR; TCRdb stores just in-frame clones and leaves some out. The table shows tens of thousands of clones, with 92% occurring only once. The sample was CD4+ T cells from peripheral blood mononuclear cells, taken after pregnancy. These receptors originate from a female donor with multiple sclerosis, enrolled in a pregnancy study.

The J gene is TRBJ2-7, the V gene TRBV18; D may be TRBD2 (5 bases). V was trimmed by 4 bases and J by 3 bases, leaving 10 bases between them. Germline assignment: CDR1 KGHSH and CDR2 LQKENI. This CDR3 comprises 13 residues. The CDR3 is CASSLSAGYEQYF. CDR3 coding DNA: TGTGCCAGCTCACTTTCGGCGGGCTACGAGCAGTACTTC.

V gene TRBV9 combines with J gene TRBJ2-3; maybe TRBD1 (6 bases). CDR1 is SGDLS, CDR2 YYNGEE, per germline. The CDR3 has 15 residues. The V end was cut by 4 bases, the J end by 2 bases, with 14 bases between. The CDR3 loop reads CASSPGDTYTDTQYF. In DNA form, the CDR3 reads TGTGCCAGCAGCCCCGGGGACACCTACACAGATACGCAGTATTTT.

J is TRBJ1-1 and V is TRBV18, with TRBD1 matching 7 bases. The length of the CDR3 is 15 residues. V was pared by 5 bases and J by 1 base, with 7 bases of the junction left unmatched. Germline CDR1 and CDR2: KGHSH and LQKENI. The DNA of the CDR3 is TGTGCCAGCTCAACACTGGGACAGTCGAACACTGAAGCTTTCTTT. Residues: CASSTLGQSNTEAFF.

V gene TRBV6-5 combines with J gene TRBJ1-1; D unresolved. The V gene lost 3 bases and the J gene lost 3 bases, with 11 bases spanning the gap. The V gene's germline CDR1 is MNHEY and CDR2 SVGAGI. The CDR3 covers 14 residues. This CDR3 reads CASSYASVDTEAFF. The CDR3 DNA sequence: TGTGCCAGCAGTTATGCGAGCGTCGACACTGAAGCTTTCTTT.